The next 4 T cell receptor beta chains were all read from a single sample in a study of graft-versus-host responses after intestinal transplantation. Profiled with immunoSEQ multiplex PCR; TCRdb holds only in-frame clones, not every one. The sample includes about 78,000 clones, roughly 84% of them seen just once. What these receptors recognize is not known. Sequencing used unstimulated CD8+ T cells sorted from spleen or lymph node cells, obtained before transplant. The receptor source for this set is a human donor who was the organ donor for an intestinal transplant.

The V gene is TRBV11-2, the J gene TRBJ1-2, with 7 bases fitting TRBD1. The junction had 6 bases not matched to a gene; V was cut back by 5 bases and J by 3 bases. In germline, CDR1 is SGHAT, CDR2 FQNNGV. The length of the CDR3 is 14 residues. The CDR3 sequence is CASSEGTDYYGYTF. The CDR3 DNA is TGTGCCAGCAGCGAGGGGACAGACTACTATGGCTACACCTTC.

The CDR3 sequence is CASSFSGTGSTDTQYF. CDR3 DNA sequence: TGTGCCAGCAGTTTTTCCGGGACAGGGAGCACAGATACGCAGTATTTT. This rearrangement joins TRBV27 to TRBJ2-3; 9 nucleotides match TRBD1. J was trimmed by 0 bases and V by 3 bases; bases with no gene match: 4. CDR1 and CDR2 from the germline V gene are MNHEY and SMNVEV (reference sequence). The CDR3 length is 16 residues.

The rearrangement joins TRBV5-1 to TRBJ1-1; D gene ambiguous. The CDR3 extends over 13 amino acids. CDR1 is SGHRS, CDR2 YFSETQ, per germline. V was pared by 1 base and J by 6 bases, with 10 bases between. This CDR3 reads CASSLRAKAEAFF. The CDR3 DNA follows: TGCGCCAGCAGCTTGCGGGCTAAGGCTGAAGCTTTCTTT.

This chain links TRBV4-1 with TRBJ2-7; 9 nucleotides agree with TRBD1. The CDR3 loop spans 15 amino acids. Germline CDR1 reads MGHRA; CDR2 reads YSYEKL. Unmatched junction bases numbered 4, after V lost 1 base and J lost 3 bases. CDR3 DNA: TGCGCCAGCAGCCAAGGAAGGGACAGGGTCTACGAGCAGTACTTC. It encodes CASSQGRDRVYEQYF.